This note documents a single TCR beta chain sequence. Its antigen is not known. The data were taken from a study of T cell responses to AZD1222 COVID-19 vaccine. Analysis merged second doses at about 4 or about 12 weeks. Study conclusions and caveats: Baseline seropositivity characterized only a handful of AZD1222 recipients. Researchers report vaccine-associated CD4 TCRs spanning spike, with dominance at 160-218 and 743-854.

The germline V gene encodes CDR1 SNHLY and CDR2 FYNNEI. V was pared by 8 bases and J by 7 bases, with 15 bases between. The CDR3 covers 12 residues. Data came from immunoSEQ multiplex PCR; TCRdb stores just in-frame clones and leaves some out. This table holds 89,000 or so clones, approximately 89% found once. The starting material was peripheral blood, obtained 28 days after the second AZD1222 dose. This TCR came from an adult who received the AZD1222 COVID-19 vaccine. The gene calls are TRBV2 and TRBJ2-7; weak D call: TRBD1 (6 bases). CDR3 bases: TGTGCCAGCGGGGGCCGGCGGAGGGAGCAGTACTTC. It specifies CASGGRRREQYF.